This T cell receptor (delta chain) comes out of a study of gamma-delta T cells after stem cell transplantation. Trimming cost V 3 bases and J 3 bases; bases outside gene matches: 14. CDR1 is GEAIGNYY and CDR2 is EKD in the germline V gene. The CDR3 is 17 amino acids. TCRdb made new clone calls on the RT-PCR reads using CATT. This sample yields 2,000 or so delta-chain clones, of which 30% to 35% are seen a single time; about a sixth belongs to the top ten. In regard to this clone: This likely traces to a read error, being one base from a far larger clone.

Material for sequencing was gamma-delta T cells. This sequence originates from a human donor. It is not recorded whose cells these are; they may come from a transplant donor. The J gene is TRDJ1, the V gene TRDV2, with 8 bases aligning to TRDD3. CDR3 sequence: CACDVLKGDSVSDKLIF. CDR3 nucleotide sequence: TGTGCCTGTGACGTCCTAAAGGGGGATAGTGTATCCGATAAACTCATCTTT.